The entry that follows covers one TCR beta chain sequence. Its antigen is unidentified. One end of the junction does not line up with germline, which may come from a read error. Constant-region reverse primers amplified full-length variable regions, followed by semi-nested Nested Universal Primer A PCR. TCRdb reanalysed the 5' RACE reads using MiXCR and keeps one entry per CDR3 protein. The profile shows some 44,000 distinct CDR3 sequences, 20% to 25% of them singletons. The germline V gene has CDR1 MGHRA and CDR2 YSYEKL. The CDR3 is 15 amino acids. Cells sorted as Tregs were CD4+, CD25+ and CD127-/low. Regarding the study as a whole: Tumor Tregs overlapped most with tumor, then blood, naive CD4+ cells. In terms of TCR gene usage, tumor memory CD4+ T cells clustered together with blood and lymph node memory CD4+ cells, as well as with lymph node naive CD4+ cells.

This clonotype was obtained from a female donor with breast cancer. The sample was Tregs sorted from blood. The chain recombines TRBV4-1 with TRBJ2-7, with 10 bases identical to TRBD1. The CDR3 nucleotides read TGCGCCGGCAGCCAAGGTGGGGGACAGGGGAACGAACAGTACTTC. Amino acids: CAGSQGGGQGNEQYF.